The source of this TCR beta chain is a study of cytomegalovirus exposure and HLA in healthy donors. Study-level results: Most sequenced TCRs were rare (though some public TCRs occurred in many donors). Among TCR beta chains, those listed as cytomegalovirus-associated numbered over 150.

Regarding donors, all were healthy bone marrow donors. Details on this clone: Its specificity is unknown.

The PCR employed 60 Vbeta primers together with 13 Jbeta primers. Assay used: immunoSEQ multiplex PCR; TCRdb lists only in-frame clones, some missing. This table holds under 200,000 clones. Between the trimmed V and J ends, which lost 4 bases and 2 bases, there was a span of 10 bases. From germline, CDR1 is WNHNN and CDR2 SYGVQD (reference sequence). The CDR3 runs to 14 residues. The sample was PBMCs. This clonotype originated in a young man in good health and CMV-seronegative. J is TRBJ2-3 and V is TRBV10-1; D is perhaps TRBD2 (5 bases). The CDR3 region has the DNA TGCGCCAGCAGTGTCGGACTGAACACAGATACGCAGTATTTT. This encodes CASSVGLNTDTQYF.